This T cell receptor (beta chain) stems from a study of regulatory T cells in long-lasting Graves disease. Study-wide findings and caveats: Persistent cases favored TRBV28, TRBJ1-2 and TRBJ2-5.

According to the study, TCR beta libraries were built with iRepertoire HTBI primers and CDR3-region Arm-PCR. Per the study methods: The samples yielded 62 TRBV and 14 TRBJ segments. TCRdb re-called the multiplex PCR reads through MiXCR, storing one row per CDR3 protein. The authors' filters were not applied to this entry. The sample records about 440,000 distinct CDR3 sequences, roughly 15% being singletons. This CDR3 contains 16 residues. Germline CDR1 and CDR2: MDHEN and SYDVKM. The V segment lost 5 bases and the J segment 4 bases; nucleotides outside the gene matches: 9. Indicated time point: newly diagnosed GD, antithyroid drugs for less than 3 months. Preparation of the TCR library used RNA extracted from PBMCs. Comments on this clonotype: Antigen unknown.

These data are also associated with another study on T cells in Graves' hyperthyroidism and ophthalmopathy. That report adds: The model identified upcoming ophthalmopathy a median approximately seven months ahead of onset.

The sample was peripheral blood mononuclear cells (PBMCs), taken at new diagnosis, from a patient treated with antithyroid drugs. The chain employs TRBV28 and TRBJ2-7; TRBD1 matches at 12 bases. The sequence derives from a woman younger than 30 with Graves disease. The CDR3 spells CASSEIGTGGMYEQYF. DNA for the CDR3: TGTGCCAGCAGTGAAATCGGGACAGGGGGCATGTACGAGCAGTACTTC.